These T cell receptor beta chains were read from a single sample in a study of cytomegalovirus exposure and HLA in healthy donors. Produced via immunoSEQ multiplex PCR; TCRdb's table is partial and in-frame only. The sample consists of about 400,000 clones, around 86% of them appearing once. The sequenced sample consisted of PBMCs. The receptors stem from a woman younger than 35 in good health and CMV-seronegative. Each CDR3 is given with its conserved first and last residue. The D gene is left open where the match is weak. Where a row states a size, it is once, few, many or the class of an expanded clone; other rows omit it.

D gene: TRBD2; CDR3 length: 16; clone size: .; V gene: TRBV4-1; J gene: TRBJ2-5; CDR3 DNA: TGCGCCAGCAGCCTCCGGACTAGCGGGGGCCAAGAGACCCAGTACTTC; CDR3 protein: CASSLRTSGGQETQYF
D gene: .; CDR3 length: 15; clone size: .; V gene: TRBV7-8; J gene: TRBJ1-4; CDR3 DNA: TGTGCCAGCAGCTTAGTAGTAGGGGGAAGGGAAAAACTGTTTTTT; CDR3 protein: CASSLVVGGREKLFF
D gene: TRBD1; CDR3 length: 15; clone size: .; V gene: TRBV28; J gene: TRBJ2-1; CDR3 DNA: TGTGCCAGCAGTTCGAGGACAGGGGGCGCAAATGAGCAGTTCTTC; CDR3 protein: CASSSRTGGANEQFF
D gene: TRBD1; CDR3 length: 18; clone size: few; V gene: TRBV2; J gene: TRBJ1-6; CDR3 DNA: TGTGCCAGCAGTGATCGGGACAGGGGATGGTCCTATAATTCACCCCTCCACTTT; CDR3 protein: CASSDRDRGWSYNSPLHF
D gene: TRBD2; CDR3 length: 16; clone size: .; V gene: TRBV6-5; J gene: TRBJ2-1; CDR3 DNA: TGTGCCAGCAGTTGGGGGGCTAGCGGGTTCTACAATGAGCAGTTCTTC; CDR3 protein: CASSWGASGFYNEQFF
D gene: .; CDR3 length: 13; clone size: few; V gene: TRBV4-1; J gene: TRBJ1-4; CDR3 DNA: TGCGCCAGCAGCCACATCGGGGGTGAAAAACTGTTTTTT; CDR3 protein: CASSHIGGEKLFF
D gene: TRBD1; CDR3 length: 15; clone size: .; V gene: TRBV5-5; J gene: TRBJ2-2; CDR3 DNA: TGTGCCAGCACGCCGGGACAGGGATACACCGGGGAGCTGTTTTTT; CDR3 protein: CASTPGQGYTGELFF
D gene: .; CDR3 length: 12; clone size: .; V gene: TRBV9; J gene: TRBJ2-1; CDR3 DNA: TGTGCCAGCAGCGTAGCTGTCAATGAGCAGTTCTTC; CDR3 protein: CASSVAVNEQFF
D gene: TRBD2; CDR3 length: 14; clone size: .; V gene: TRBV28; J gene: TRBJ2-3; CDR3 DNA: TGTGCCAGCAGTTCAGCGGGGGGCTCAGATACGCAGTATTTT; CDR3 protein: CASSSAGGSDTQYF
D gene: .; CDR3 length: 15; clone size: .; V gene: TRBV6-5; J gene: TRBJ2-5; CDR3 DNA: TGTGCCAGCAGTTACTTTTCAGGGGGGAGCGAGACCCAGTACTTC; CDR3 protein: CASSYFSGGSETQYF
D gene: TRBD1; CDR3 length: 15; clone size: .; V gene: TRBV5-1; J gene: TRBJ1-2; CDR3 DNA: TGCGCCAGCAGCCCGCGACAGGGGACTAACTATGGCTACACCTTC; CDR3 protein: CASSPRQGTNYGYTF
D gene: .; CDR3 length: 13; clone size: .; V gene: TRBV5-1; J gene: TRBJ1-2; CDR3 DNA: TGCGCCAGCAGCCGACGGGGACACGATGGCTACACCTTC; CDR3 protein: CASSRRGHDGYTF